A selection of T cell receptor beta chains follows, all from one sample in a study of shared clonotypes between healthy human individuals. Produced via immunoSEQ multiplex PCR; TCRdb's table is partial and in-frame only. The table shows approximately 2.5 million clones, with over 85% occurring only once. The sample consisted of naive CD4+ T cells from PBMCs. These TCRs come from a man aged 18-30 years in good health. Some clones in this sample may be carry-over from other donors' samples. The CDR3 runs from the conserved cysteine through the conserved F or W. D genes are given only for firm matches. Not every row has a clone size; where given, it reads once, few, many or a size class.

cdr3_aa | cdr3_nt | d_call | clone_size | j_call | v_call
CASSFAAGSTYNEQFF | TGCGCCAGCAGCTTTGCCGCCGGGAGCACCTACAATGAGCAGTTCTTC | . | . | TRBJ2-1 | TRBV5-1
CASGQQGGETQYF | TGTGCCAGTGGGCAACAGGGGGGGGAGACCCAGTACTTC | . | once | TRBJ2-5 | TRBV19
CASSSPPGTYNEQFF | TGTGCCAGCAGTTCCCCCCCGGGGACCTACAATGAGCAGTTCTTC | . | . | TRBJ2-1 | TRBV28
CASRPDTSRGGKLFF | TGTGCCAGCAGGCCAGACACATCCCGGGGGGGAAAACTGTTTTTT | . | . | TRBJ1-4 | TRBV28
CASSRSRANYEQYF | TGTGCCAGCAGCAGATCCCGAGCGAACTACGAGCAGTACTTC | . | . | TRBJ2-7 | TRBV7-2
CASSPRIGETQYF | TGTGCCAGTAGTCCGCGTATCGGGGAGACCCAGTACTTC | . | once | TRBJ2-5 | TRBV19
CASSLGPGVLNTEAFF | TGCGCCAGCAGCTTGGGACCAGGGGTTCTGAACACTGAAGCTTTCTTT | . | . | TRBJ1-1 | TRBV5-1
CASSLAGRYNEQFF | TGTGCCAGCAGCTTGGCAGGGAGGTACAATGAGCAGTTCTTC | . | . | TRBJ2-1 | TRBV5-6
CASSEARKGLAGSYQETQYF | TGTGCCAGCAGTGAAGCAAGAAAGGGACTAGCGGGGTCGTACCAAGAGACCCAGTACTTC | TRBD2 | . | TRBJ2-5 | TRBV6-1
CAGSGREVTYEQYF | TGTGCCGGCTCCGGGAGGGAAGTGACCTACGAGCAGTACTTC | TRBD2 | . | TRBJ2-7 | TRBV6-1
CASSEFRDDTDTQYF | TGTGCCAGCAGTGAATTCCGAGACGACACAGATACGCAGTATTTT | . | . | TRBJ2-3 | TRBV25-1
CSVQSRGLRGYTF | TGCAGCGTTCAATCCCGCGGCCTCCGCGGCTACACCTTC | . | . | TRBJ1-2 | TRBV29-1
CASSVDRTSGIEQFF | TGTGCCAGCAGCGTAGACAGGACTAGCGGGATTGAGCAGTTCTTC | TRBD2 | . | TRBJ2-1 | TRBV9
CASSLAVVAASTDTQYF | TGCGCCAGCAGCTTGGCCGTGGTAGCGGCTAGCACAGATACGCAGTATTTT | . | . | TRBJ2-3 | TRBV5-1
CASGQSSGANVLTF | TGTGCCAGCGGACAGAGCTCTGGGGCCAACGTCCTGACTTTC | . | . | TRBJ2-6 | TRBV2
CAWSVNAEQYF | TGTGCCTGGAGTGTAAACGCCGAGCAGTACTTC | . | . | TRBJ2-7 | TRBV30
CASSRDRARTTIYF | TGCGCCAGCAGCCGGGACAGGGCAAGGACCACCATATATTTT | TRBD1 | . | TRBJ1-3 | TRBV5-1
CASSLAKGTGELFF | TGCGCCAGCAGCTTGGCCAAGGGGACCGGGGAGCTGTTTTTT | . | . | TRBJ2-2 | TRBV5-1
CASAFGTGPTGELFF | TGTGCCAGCGCCTTCGGGACAGGGCCCACCGGGGAGCTGTTTTTT | TRBD1 | once | TRBJ2-2 | TRBV27
CASSPSGTSGRFDEQFF | TGTGCCAGCTCACCAAGCGGGACTAGCGGGAGATTCGATGAGCAGTTCTTC | TRBD2 | . | TRBJ2-1 | TRBV18
CAWSVRAGSQPQHF | TGTGCCTGGAGTGTACGCGCGGGCAGTCAGCCCCAGCATTTT | . | few | TRBJ1-5 | TRBV30
CASSSGTNTEAFF | TGTGCCAGCAGCTCCGGGACCAACACTGAAGCTTTCTTT | . | . | TRBJ1-1 | TRBV5-4
CASSHRPAESYNEQFF | TGTGCCAGCAGCCACCGACCAGCGGAGTCCTACAATGAGCAGTTCTTC | . | . | TRBJ2-1 | TRBV7-9
CASSADRATNYGYTF | TGCGCCAGCAGCGCGGACAGGGCCACTAACTATGGCTACACCTTC | TRBD1 | . | TRBJ1-2 | TRBV5-1
CASSIVQGNTGELFF | TGTGCCAGTAGTATTGTACAGGGGAACACCGGGGAGCTGTTTTTT | . | . | TRBJ2-2 | TRBV19
CASSVAGRAGLRGGNEQFF | TGTGCCAGCAGCGTAGCCGGAAGAGCTGGCTTGAGGGGGGGCAATGAGCAGTTCTTC | . | . | TRBJ2-1 | TRBV9
CASSLTGRKDEQYF | TGTGCCAGCAGCCTAACAGGGAGGAAGGACGAGCAGTACTTC | . | . | TRBJ2-7 | TRBV28
CAWSVQANTEAFF | TGTGCCTGGAGTGTGCAGGCGAACACTGAAGCTTTCTTT | . | few | TRBJ1-1 | TRBV30
CASSSTGLAGQYF | TGTGCCAGCAGCTCTACGGGACTAGCGGGGCAGTACTTC | TRBD2 | . | TRBJ2-7 | TRBV7-2
CASSYQGSYGYTF | TGTGCCAGCAGTTATCAGGGATCCTATGGCTACACCTTC | . | . | TRBJ1-2 | TRBV6-5
CATSKQQGIQPQHF | TGTGCCACCAGCAAACAACAGGGTATTCAGCCCCAGCATTTT | . | . | TRBJ1-5 | TRBV15